The T cell receptor beta chain under discussion was sequenced for a study of T-cell reconstitution after alpha-beta-depleted transplantation in children. Preparation of the TCRbeta library involved a method that used unique molecular identifiers. TCRdb called the PCR reads again in MiXCR, with one record for every CDR3 protein. The data hold some 500,000 distinct CDR3 sequences, with around 18% observed a single time. Source: PBMCs from the stem cell graft donor, taken from the stem cell graft. This clonotype was sampled from a human donor who donated a stem cell graft to a child with acute lymphoblastic leukemia.

CDR3 sequence reads: CASSLVALEQYF. DNA for the CDR3: TGTGCCAGCAGCTTAGTTGCCCTCGAGCAGTACTTC. This chain connects TRBV7-9 to TRBJ2-7; D is unresolved. The V gene lost 1 base and the J gene lost 6 bases, with 7 bases spanning the gap. Germline V lookup: CDR1 SEHNR, CDR2 FQNEAQ (reference sequence). The CDR3 covers 12 residues.